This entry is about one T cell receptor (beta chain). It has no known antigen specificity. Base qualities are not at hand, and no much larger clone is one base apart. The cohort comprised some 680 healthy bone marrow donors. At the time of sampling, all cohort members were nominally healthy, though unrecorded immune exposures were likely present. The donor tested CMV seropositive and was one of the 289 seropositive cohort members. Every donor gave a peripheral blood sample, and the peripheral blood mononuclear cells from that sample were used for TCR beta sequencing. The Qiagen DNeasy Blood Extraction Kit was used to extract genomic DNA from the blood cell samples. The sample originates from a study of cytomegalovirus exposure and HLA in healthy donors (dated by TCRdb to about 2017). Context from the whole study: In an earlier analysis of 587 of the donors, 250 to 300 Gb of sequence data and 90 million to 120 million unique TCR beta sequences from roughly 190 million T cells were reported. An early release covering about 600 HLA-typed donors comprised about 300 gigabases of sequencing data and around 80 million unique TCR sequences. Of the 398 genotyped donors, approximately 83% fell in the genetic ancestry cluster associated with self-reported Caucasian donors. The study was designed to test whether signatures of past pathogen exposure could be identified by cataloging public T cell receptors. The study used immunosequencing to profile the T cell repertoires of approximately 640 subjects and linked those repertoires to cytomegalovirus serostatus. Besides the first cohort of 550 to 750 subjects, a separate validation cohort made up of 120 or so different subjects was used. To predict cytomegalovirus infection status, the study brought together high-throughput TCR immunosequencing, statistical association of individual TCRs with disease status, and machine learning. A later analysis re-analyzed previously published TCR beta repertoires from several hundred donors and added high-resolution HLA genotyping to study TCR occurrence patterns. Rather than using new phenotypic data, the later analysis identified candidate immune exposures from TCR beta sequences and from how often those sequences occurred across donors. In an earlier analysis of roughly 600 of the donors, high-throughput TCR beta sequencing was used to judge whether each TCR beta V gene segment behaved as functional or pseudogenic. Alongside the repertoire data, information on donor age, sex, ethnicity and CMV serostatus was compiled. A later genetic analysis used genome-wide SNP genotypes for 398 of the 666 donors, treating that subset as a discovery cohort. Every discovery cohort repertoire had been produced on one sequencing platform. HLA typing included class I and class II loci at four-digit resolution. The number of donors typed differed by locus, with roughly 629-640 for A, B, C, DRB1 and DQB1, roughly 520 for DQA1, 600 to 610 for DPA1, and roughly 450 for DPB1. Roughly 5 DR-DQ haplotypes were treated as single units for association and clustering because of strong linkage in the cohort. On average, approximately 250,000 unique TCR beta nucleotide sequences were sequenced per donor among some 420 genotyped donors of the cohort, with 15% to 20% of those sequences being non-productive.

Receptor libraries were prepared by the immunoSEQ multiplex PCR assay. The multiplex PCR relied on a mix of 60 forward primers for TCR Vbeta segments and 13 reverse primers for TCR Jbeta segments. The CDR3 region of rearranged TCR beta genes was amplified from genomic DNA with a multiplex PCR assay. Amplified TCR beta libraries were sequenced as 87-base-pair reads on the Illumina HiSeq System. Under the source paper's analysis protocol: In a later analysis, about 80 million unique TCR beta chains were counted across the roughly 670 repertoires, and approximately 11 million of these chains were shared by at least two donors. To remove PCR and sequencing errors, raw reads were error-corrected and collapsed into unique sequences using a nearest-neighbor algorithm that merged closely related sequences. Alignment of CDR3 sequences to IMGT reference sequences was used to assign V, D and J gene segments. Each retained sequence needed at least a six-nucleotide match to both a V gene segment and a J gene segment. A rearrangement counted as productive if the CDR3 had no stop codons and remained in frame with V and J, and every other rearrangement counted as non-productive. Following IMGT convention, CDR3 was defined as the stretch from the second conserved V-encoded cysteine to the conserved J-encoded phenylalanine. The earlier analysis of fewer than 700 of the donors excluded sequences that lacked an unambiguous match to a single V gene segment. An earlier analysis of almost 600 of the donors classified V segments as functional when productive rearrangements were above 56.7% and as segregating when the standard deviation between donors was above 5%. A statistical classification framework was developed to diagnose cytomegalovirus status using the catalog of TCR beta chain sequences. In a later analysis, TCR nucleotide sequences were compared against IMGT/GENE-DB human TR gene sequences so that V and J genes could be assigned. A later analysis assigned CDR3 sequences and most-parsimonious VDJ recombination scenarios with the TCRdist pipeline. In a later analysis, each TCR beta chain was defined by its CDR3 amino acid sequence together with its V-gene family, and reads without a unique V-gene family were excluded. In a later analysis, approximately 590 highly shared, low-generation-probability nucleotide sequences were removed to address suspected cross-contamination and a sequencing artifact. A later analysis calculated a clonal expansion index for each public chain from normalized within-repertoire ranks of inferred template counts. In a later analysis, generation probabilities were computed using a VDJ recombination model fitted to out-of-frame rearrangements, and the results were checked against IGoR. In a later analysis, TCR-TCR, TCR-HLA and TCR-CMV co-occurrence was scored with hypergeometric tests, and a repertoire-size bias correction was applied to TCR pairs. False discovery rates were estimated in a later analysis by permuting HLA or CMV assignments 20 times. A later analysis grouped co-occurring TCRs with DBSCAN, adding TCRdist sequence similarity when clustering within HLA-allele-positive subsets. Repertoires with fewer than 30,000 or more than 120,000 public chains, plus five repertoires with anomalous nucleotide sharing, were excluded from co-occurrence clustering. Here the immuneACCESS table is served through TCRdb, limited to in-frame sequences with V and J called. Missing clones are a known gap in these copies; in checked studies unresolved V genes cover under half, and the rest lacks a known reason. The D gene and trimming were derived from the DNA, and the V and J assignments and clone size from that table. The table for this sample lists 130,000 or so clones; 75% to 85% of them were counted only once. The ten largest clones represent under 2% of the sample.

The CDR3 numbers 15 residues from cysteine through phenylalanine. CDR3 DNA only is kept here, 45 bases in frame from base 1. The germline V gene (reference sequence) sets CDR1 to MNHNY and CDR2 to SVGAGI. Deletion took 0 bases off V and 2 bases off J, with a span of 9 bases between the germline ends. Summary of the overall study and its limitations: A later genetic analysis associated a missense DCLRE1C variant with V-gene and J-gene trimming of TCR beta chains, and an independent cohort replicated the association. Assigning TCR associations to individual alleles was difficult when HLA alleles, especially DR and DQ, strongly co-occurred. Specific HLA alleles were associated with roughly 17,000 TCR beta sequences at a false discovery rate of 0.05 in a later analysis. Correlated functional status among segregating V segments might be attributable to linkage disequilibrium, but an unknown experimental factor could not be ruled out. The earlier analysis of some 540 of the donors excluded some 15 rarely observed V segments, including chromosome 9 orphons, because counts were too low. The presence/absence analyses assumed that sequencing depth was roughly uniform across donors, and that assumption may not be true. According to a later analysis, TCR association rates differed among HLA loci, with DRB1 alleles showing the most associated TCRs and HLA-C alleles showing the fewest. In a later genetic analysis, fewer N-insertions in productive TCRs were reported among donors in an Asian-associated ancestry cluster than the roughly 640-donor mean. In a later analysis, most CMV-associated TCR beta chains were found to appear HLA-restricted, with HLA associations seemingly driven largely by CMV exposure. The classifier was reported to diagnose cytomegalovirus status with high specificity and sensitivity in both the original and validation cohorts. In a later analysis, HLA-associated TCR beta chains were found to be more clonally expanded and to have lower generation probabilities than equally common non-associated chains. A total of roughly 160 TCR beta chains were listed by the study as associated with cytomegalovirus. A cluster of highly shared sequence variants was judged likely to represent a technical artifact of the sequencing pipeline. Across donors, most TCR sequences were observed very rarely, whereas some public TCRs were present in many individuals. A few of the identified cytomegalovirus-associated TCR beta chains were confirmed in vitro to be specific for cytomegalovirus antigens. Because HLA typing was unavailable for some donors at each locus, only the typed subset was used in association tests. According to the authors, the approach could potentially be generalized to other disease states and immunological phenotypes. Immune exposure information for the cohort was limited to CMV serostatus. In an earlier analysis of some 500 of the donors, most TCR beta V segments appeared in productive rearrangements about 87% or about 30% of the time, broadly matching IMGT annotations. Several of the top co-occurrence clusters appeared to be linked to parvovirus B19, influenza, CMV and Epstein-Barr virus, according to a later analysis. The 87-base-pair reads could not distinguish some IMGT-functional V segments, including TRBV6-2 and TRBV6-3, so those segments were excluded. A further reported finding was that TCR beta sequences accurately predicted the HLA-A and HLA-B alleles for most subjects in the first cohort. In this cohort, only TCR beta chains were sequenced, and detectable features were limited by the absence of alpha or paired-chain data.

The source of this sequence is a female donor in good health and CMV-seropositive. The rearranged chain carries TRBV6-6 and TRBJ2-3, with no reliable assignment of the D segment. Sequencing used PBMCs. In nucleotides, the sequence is TGTGCCAGCAGTTACTCGGCAGGCTACACAGATACGCAGTATTTT. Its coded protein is CASSYSAGYTDTQYF.